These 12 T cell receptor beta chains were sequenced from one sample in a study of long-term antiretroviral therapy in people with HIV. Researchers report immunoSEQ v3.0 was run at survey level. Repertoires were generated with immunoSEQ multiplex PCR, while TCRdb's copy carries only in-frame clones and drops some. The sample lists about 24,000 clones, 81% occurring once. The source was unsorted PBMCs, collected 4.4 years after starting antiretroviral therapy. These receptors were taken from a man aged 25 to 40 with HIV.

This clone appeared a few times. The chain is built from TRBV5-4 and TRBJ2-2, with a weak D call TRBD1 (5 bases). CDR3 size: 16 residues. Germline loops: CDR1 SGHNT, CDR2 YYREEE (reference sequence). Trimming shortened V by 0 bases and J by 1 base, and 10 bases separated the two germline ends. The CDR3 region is CASSLGSRGNTGELFF. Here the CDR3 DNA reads TGTGCCAGCAGCTTGGGATCAAGGGGGAACACCGGGGAGCTGTTTTTT.

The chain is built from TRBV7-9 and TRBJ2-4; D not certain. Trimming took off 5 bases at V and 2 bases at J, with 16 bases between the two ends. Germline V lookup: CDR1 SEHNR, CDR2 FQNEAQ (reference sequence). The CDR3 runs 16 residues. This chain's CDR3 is CASSPNNQATKNIQYF. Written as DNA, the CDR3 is TGTGCCAGCAGCCCCAATAATCAAGCGACCAAAAACATTCAGTACTTC.

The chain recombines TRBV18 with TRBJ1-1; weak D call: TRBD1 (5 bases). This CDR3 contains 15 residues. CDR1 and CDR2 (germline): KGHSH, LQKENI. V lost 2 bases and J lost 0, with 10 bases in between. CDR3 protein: CASSPKEGLNTEAFF. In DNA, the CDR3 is TGTGCCAGCTCACCAAAGGAGGGGTTGAACACTGAAGCTTTCTTT.

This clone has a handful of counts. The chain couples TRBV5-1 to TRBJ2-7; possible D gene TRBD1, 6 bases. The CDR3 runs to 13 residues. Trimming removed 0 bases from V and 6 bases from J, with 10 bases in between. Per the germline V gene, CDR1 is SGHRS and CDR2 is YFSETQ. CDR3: CASSLDQTGEQYF. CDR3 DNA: TGCGCCAGCAGCTTGGATCAGACAGGCGAGCAGTACTTC.

The CDR3 DNA follows: TGTGCCAGCAGTTTTGAAGCGGGGGGGTTGGATGAGCAGTTCTTC. Translating it yields CASSFEAGGLDEQFF. The rearrangement links TRBV28 to TRBJ2-1; 10 bases agree with TRBD2. Per the germline V gene, CDR1 is MDHEN and CDR2 is SYDVKM. Germline trimming cut 3 bases from V and 8 bases from J; bases unmatched to any gene: 7. The CDR3 has 15 amino acids.

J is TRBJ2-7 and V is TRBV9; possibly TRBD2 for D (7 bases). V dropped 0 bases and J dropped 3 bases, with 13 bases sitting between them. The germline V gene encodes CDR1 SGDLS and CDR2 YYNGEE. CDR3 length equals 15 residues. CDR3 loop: CASSVVPGEGYEQYF. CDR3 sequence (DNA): TGTGCCAGCAGCGTAGTTCCAGGGGAGGGCTACGAGCAGTACTTC.

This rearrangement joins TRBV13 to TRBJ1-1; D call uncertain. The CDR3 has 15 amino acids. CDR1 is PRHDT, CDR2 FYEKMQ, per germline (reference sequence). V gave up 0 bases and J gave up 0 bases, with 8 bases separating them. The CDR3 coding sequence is TGTGCCAGCAGCTTAGGGATCGCTATGAACACTGAAGCTTTCTTT. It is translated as CASSLGIAMNTEAFF.

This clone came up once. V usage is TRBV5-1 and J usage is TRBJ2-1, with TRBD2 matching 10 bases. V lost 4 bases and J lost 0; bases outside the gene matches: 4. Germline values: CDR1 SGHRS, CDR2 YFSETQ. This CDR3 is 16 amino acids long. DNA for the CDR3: TGCGCCAGCAGCACGACTAGCGGGTCCTCCTACAATGAGCAGTTCTTC. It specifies CASSTTSGSSYNEQFF.

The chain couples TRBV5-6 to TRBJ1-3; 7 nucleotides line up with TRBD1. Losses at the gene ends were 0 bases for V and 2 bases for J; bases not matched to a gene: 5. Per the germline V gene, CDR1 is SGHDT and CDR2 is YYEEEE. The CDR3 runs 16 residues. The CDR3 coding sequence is TGTGCCAGCAGCTTGGGGACAGGTTTGGCTGGAAACACCATATATTTT. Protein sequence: CASSLGTGLAGNTIYF. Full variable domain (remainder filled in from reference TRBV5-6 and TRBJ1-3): DAGVTQSPTHLIKTRGQQVTLRCSPKSGHDTVSWYQQALGQGPQFIFQYYEEEERQRGNFPDRFSGHQFPNYSSELNVNALLLGDSALYLCASSLGTGLAGNTIYFGEGSWLTVV.

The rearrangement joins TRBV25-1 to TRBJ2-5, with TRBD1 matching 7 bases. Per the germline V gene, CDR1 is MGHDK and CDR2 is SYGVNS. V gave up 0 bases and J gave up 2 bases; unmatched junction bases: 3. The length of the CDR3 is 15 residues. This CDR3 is CASSEYLTGQETQYF. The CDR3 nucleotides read TGTGCCAGCAGTGAATATCTGACAGGGCAAGAGACCCAGTACTTC.

This CDR3 is CASTPTQAFRNQPQHF. The CDR3 region has the DNA TGCGCCAGCACCCCCACCCAGGCCTTCAGGAATCAGCCCCAGCATTTT. The rearrangement links TRBV4-1 to TRBJ1-5; D is ambiguous. The germline V gene has CDR1 MGHRA and CDR2 YSYEKL. Trimming took 7 bases from V and 4 from J, leaving 20 bases between them. The length of the CDR3 is 16 residues.

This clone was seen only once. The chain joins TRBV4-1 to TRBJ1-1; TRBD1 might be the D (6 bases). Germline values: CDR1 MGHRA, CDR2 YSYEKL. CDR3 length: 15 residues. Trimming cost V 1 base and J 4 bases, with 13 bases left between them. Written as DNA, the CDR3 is TGCGCCAGCAGCCAAGCCTTGGGGGCGGGCACTGAAGCTTTCTTT. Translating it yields CASSQALGAGTEAFF.